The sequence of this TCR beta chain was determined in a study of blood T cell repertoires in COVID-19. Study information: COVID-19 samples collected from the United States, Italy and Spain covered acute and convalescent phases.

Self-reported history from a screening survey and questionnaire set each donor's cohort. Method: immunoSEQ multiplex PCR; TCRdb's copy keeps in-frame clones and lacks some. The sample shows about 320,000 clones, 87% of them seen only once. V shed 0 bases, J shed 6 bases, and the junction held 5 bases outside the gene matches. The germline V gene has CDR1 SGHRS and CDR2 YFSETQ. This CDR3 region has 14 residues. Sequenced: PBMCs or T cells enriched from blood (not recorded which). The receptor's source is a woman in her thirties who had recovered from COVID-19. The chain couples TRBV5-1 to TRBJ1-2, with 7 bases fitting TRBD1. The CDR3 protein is CASSLVQGDNGYTF. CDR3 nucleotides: TGCGCCAGCAGCTTGGTCCAGGGGGATAATGGCTACACCTTC. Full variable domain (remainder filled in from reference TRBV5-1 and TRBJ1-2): KAGVTQTPRYLIKTRGQQVTLSCSPISGHRSVSWYQQTPGQGLQFLFEYFSETQRNKGNFPGRFSGRQFSNSRSEMNVSTLELGDSALYLCASSLVQGDNGYTFGSGTRLTVV.